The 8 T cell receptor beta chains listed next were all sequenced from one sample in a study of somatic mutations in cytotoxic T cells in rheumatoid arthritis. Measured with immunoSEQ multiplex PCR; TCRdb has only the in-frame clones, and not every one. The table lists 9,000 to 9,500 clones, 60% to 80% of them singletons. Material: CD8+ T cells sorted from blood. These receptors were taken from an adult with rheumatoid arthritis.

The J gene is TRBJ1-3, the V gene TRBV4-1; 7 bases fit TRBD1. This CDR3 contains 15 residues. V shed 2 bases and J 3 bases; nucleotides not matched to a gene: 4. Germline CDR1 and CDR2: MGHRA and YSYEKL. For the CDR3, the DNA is TGCGCCAGCAGCCAATCCGACAGGGATGGAAACACCATATATTTT. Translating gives CASSQSDRDGNTIYF.

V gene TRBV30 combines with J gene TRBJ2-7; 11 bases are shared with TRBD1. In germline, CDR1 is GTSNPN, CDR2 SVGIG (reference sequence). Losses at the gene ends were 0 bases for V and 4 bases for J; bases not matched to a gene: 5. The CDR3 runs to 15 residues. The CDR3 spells CAWSVGQGAKYEQYF. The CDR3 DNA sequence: TGTGCCTGGAGTGTAGGACAGGGGGCGAAGTACGAGCAGTACTTC. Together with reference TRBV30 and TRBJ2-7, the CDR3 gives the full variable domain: SQTIHQWPATLVQPVGSPLSLECTVEGTSNPNLYWYRQAAGRGLQLLFYSVGIGQISSEVPQNLSASRPQDRQFILSSKKLLLSDSGFYLCAWSVGQGAKYEQYFGPGTRLTVT.

In DNA form, the CDR3 reads TGTGCCAGCAGTGAATATTACTTGACAGGGGCTAGCTACGAGCAGTACTTC. Protein: CASSEYYLTGASYEQYF. The rearrangement uses TRBV25-1 and TRBJ2-7, with TRBD1 matching over 8 bases. The CDR3 loop spans 17 amino acids. Germline CDR1 and CDR2: MGHDK and SYGVNS. Germline trimming cut 0 bases from V and 3 bases from J; bases unmatched to any gene: 10.

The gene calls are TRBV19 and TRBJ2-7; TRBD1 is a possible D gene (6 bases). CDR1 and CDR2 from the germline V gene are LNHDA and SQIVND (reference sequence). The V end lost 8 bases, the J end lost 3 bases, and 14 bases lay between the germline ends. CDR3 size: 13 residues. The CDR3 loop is CASSRTAHYEQYF. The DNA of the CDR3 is TGTGCCAGTTCTCGGACAGCCCACTACGAGCAGTACTTC.

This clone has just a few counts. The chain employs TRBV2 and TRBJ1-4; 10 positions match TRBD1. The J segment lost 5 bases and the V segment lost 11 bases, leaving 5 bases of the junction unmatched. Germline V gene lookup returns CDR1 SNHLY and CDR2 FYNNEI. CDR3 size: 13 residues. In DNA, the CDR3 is TGTGCCGTACCGGGACAGGGGAATGAAAAACTGTTTTTT. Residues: CAVPGQGNEKLFF.

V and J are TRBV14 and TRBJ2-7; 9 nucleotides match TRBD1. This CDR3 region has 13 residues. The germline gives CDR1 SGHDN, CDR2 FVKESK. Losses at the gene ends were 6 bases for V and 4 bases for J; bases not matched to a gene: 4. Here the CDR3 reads CASSAGTGYEQYF. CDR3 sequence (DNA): TGTGCCAGCAGTGCCGGGACAGGGTACGAGCAGTACTTC.

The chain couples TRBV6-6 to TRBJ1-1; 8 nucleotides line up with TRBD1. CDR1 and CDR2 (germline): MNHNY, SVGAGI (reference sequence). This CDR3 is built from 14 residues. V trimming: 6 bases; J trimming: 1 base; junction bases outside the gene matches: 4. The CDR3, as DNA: TGTGCCAGCAGCCCCGACAGGGGGAACACTGAAGCTTTCTTT. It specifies CASSPDRGNTEAFF.

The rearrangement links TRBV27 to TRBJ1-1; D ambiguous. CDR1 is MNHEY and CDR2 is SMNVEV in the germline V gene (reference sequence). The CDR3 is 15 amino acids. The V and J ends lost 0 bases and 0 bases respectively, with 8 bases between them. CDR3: CASSLSGNMNTEAFF. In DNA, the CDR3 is TGTGCCAGCAGTTTATCGGGGAACATGAACACTGAAGCTTTCTTT.